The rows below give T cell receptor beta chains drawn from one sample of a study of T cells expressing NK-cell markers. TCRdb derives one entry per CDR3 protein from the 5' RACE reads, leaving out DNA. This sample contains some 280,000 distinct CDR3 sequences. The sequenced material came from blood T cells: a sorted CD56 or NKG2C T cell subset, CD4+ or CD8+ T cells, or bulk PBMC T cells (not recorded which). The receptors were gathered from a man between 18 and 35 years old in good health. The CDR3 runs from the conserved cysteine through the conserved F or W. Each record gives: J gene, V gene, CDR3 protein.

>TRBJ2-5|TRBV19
CASSPRRGGQETQYF
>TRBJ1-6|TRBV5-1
CASSLEDYNSPLHF
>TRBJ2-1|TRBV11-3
CASSLGKWGVLGKGDEQFF
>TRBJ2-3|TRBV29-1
CSGRLAGGPDTQYF
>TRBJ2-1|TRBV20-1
CSARDGGLFYNEQFF
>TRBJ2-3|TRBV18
CASSQREADTQYF
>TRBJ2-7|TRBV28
CASTPGHGPEQYF
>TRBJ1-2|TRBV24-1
CATSANTGAYGYTF
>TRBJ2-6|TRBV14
CASSQATRANVLTF
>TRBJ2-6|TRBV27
CASSLIGSGANVLTF
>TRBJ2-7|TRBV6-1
CASRPGGSGTGEQYF
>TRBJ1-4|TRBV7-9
CASSFFHAGTDEKLFF
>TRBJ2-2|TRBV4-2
CASSQLGGQANTGELFF
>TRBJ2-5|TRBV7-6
CASSRTGTGNVETQYF
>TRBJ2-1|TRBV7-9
CASSRGQPSSYNEQFF
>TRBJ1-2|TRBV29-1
CSVELRQGFHTF
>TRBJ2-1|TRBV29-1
CSVRPELSYNEQFF
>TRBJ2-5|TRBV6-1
CASSPGRHSQETQYF
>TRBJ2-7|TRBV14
CASSHPGTSEQYF
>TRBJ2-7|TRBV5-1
CASSFSTDRGDEQYF
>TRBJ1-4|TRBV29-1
CSVDEGYDEKLFF
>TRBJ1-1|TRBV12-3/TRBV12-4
CASSFGGRTEAFF
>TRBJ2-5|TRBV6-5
CASSYGLADQETQYF
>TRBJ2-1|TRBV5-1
CASSSLETGYNEQFF
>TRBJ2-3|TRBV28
CASRSGGLSTDTQYF
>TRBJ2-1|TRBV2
CASRPTDNEQFF
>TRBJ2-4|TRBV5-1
CASSPDAGGVRRFGQNIQYF
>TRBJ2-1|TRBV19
CASSPGTSVQNEQFF
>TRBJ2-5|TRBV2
CASRGQETQYF